This T cell receptor beta chain was profiled in a study of T cells after yellow fever vaccination. Overall study results and limits: The booster response re-showed most primary clones: 96% CD4, around 90% CD8.

Germline CDR1 reads MNHNS; CDR2 reads SASEGT. CDR3 length: 14 amino acids. Trimming shortened V by 5 bases and J by 3 bases, and 14 bases separated the two germline ends. TCRdb reprocessed the 5' RACE reads via MiXCR and lists one record per CDR3 protein. Among 300,000 to 350,000 distinct CDR3 sequences listed, about 4.5% were seen once. This clonotype was seen only a few times. What it binds is not known. The origin of this receptor is a man between 18 and 29 years old who received the YFV17D yellow fever vaccine. Here the sequenced sample was PBMCs, taken 15 days after the yellow fever booster vaccination. The chain is built from TRBV6-1 and TRBJ2-7; possibly TRBD2 for D (5 bases). In DNA, the CDR3 is TGTGCCAGCAGTCGAGTCGGACTTTACTACGAGCAGTACTTC. Protein: CASSRVGLYYEQYF.